A single sample gave rise to the 30 T cell receptor beta chains below, sequenced in a study of CD8 T cells in Susac syndrome. After extraction with the RNeasy kit, roughly 0.45 to 1 ug of the RNA was reverse transcribed using random hexamers. TCRdb analysed the immunoSEQ multiplex PCR reads with MiXCR anew, one entry per CDR3 protein. In the table there are roughly 150,000 distinct CDR3 sequences, approximately 96% of which are singletons. Sequencing was done on a sample of CD4+ T cells from PBMCs. These receptors were taken from a human donor with Susac syndrome.

This clonotype was recorded once. V usage is TRBV12-3 or TRBV12-4 and J usage is TRBJ2-1; TRBD1 matches 8 bases. CDR3 length equals 14 residues. V gave up 8 bases and J gave up 0 bases; unmatched junction bases: 3. The CDR3 DNA follows: TGTGCCAGCGATACAGGGGGCTCCTACAATGAGCAGTTCTTC. Protein product: CASDTGGSYNEQFF.

The chain links TRBV29-1 to TRBJ2-3; 8 bases are shared with TRBD2. CDR1 SQVTM and CDR2 ANQGSEA come from the germline V gene. The CDR3 covers 13 residues. The CDR3 is CGIVGGGIDTQYF. The DNA of the CDR3 is TGCGGTATTGTCGGGGGGGGGATAGATACGCAGTATTTT.

The chain combines TRBV15 with TRBJ1-6; D call uncertain. Germline loops: CDR1 LNHNV, CDR2 YYDKDF (reference sequence). Between the trimmed V and J ends, which lost 4 bases and 8 bases, there was a span of 6 bases. This CDR3 is 12 amino acids long. CDR3 residues: CATSTGDSPLHF. In DNA, the CDR3 is TGTGCCACCAGCACTGGAGATTCACCCCTCCACTTT.

The genes are TRBV5-1 and TRBJ1-1, with no clear D. The CDR3 is 13 residues long. Germline V gene lookup returns CDR1 SGHRS and CDR2 YFSETQ. The V gene lost 0 bases and the J gene lost 7 bases, with 10 bases spanning the gap. CDR3 in amino acids: CASSLEGNGEAFF. The CDR3 DNA reads as TGCGCCAGCAGCTTGGAGGGTAACGGTGAAGCTTTCTTT.

The chain couples TRBV20-1 to TRBJ1-4; D uncertain. This CDR3 is 14 amino acids long. Looked up from germline, CDR1 is DFQATT and CDR2 is SNEGSKA (reference sequence). V shed 0 bases and J shed 7 bases, with 12 bases lying between them. The CDR3 DNA reads TGCAGTGCTAGAGAACAGCCTGGAGGTGAAAAACTGTTTTTT. Protein product: CSAREQPGGEKLFF.

The V gene is TRBV20-1, the J gene TRBJ2-3, with D maybe TRBD2 (5 bases). V shed 1 base and J shed 0 bases, with 11 bases lying between them. Germline V CDR1 and CDR2: DFQATT, SNEGSKA (reference sequence). There are 15 residues in the CDR3. The CDR3 here is CSARAAGSSTDTQYF. DNA of the CDR3: TGCAGTGCTAGAGCTGCGGGTTCTAGCACAGATACGCAGTATTTT.

V and J are TRBV7-2 and TRBJ1-1; 9 nucleotides agree with TRBD1. This CDR3 is built from 11 residues. J gave up 13 bases and V 5 bases, and 5 bases lay outside the gene matches. Germline V gene sequence: CDR1 SGHTA, CDR2 FQGNSA. The DNA for the CDR3 is TGTGCCAGCAGCCGGACAGGGGCGGTTTTCTTT. Encoded protein: CASSRTGAVFF.

The V call is TRBV5-1, the J call TRBJ2-7, with D uncertain. The CDR3 contains 15 residues. The germline V and J ends were trimmed by 0 bases and 0 bases, with 10 bases remaining between them. Germline lookup yields CDR1 SGHRS and CDR2 YFSETQ. The chain's CDR3 is CASSLEGPPSYEQYF. The CDR3 coding sequence is TGCGCCAGCAGCTTGGAGGGTCCCCCCTCCTACGAGCAGTACTTC.

As DNA, the CDR3 is TGTGCCAGCAGCACCTTAAGGTCTGATGCGCAGTATTTT. It translates to CASSTLRSDAQYF. The chain combines TRBV7-2 with TRBJ2-3, with unresolved D. The CDR3 runs 13 residues. CDR1 and CDR2 (germline): SGHTA, FQGNSA. Trimming left V 5 bases short and J 10 bases short, with 16 bases between.

This chain connects TRBV5-1 to TRBJ2-7; perhaps D is TRBD1 or TRBD2 (6 bases each). Germline V gene sequence: CDR1 SGHRS, CDR2 YFSETQ. V lost 0 bases and J 2 bases, leaving 9 bases between the germline ends. CDR3 length: 14 residues. CDR3 residues: CASSLEGGAYEQYF. DNA for the CDR3: TGCGCCAGCAGCTTGGAGGGGGGCGCCTACGAGCAGTACTTC.

The table lists this clonotype with a few counts. The chain uses TRBV20-1 and TRBJ1-1; TRBD1 is a possible D gene (6 bases). The CDR3 is made up of 11 amino acids. V lost 3 bases and J lost 4, with 6 bases in between. Germline CDR1 reads DFQATT; CDR2 reads SNEGSKA (reference sequence). In nucleotides, the CDR3 is TGCAGTGCTAGCAGGGGCACTGAAGCTTTCTTT. This codes for CSASRGTEAFF.

This chain's CDR3 is CSVEVAGRGEKLFF. The CDR3 DNA reads as TGCAGCGTTGAAGTGGCTGGCAGGGGGGAAAAACTGTTTTTT. J is TRBJ1-4 and V is TRBV29-1; 7 nucleotides agree with TRBD1. The germline V gene encodes CDR1 SQVTM and CDR2 ANQGSEA. CDR3 size: 14 residues. Unmatched junction bases numbered 7, after V lost 1 base and J lost 8 bases.

The J gene is TRBJ1-2, the V gene TRBV13, with D possibly being TRBD1 (5 bases). The germline V gene encodes CDR1 PRHDT and CDR2 FYEKMQ (reference sequence). This CDR3 is built from 13 residues. The V end was cut by 3 bases, the J end by 6 bases, with 11 bases between. CDR3 protein: CASSFREANGYTF. The CDR3 coding sequence is TGTGCCAGCAGCTTCAGGGAGGCGAATGGCTACACCTTC.

The chain has TRBV9 and TRBJ1-6; unclear D gene. V was shortened by 0 bases and J by 13 bases, with 17 bases between the two germline ends. Germline V gives CDR1 SGDLS, CDR2 YYNGEE. This CDR3 has 15 residues. DNA of the CDR3: TGTGCCAGCAGCGTAGACCCAAGACCGGTTCGGCCCCTCCACTTT. Protein: CASSVDPRPVRPLHF. The whole variable domain, filled in from reference TRBV9 and TRBJ1-6, reads DSGVTQTPKHLITATGQRVTLRCSPRSGDLSVYWYQQSLDQGLQFLIQYYNGEERAKGNILERFSAQQFPDLHSELNLSSLELGDSALYFCASSVDPRPVRPLHFGNGTRLTVT.

The rearrangement joins TRBV5-1 to TRBJ2-5; 11 nucleotides line up with TRBD2. The CDR3 is made up of 16 amino acids. J lost 1 base, V lost 5 bases, and 7 bases had no gene match. Germline values: CDR1 SGHRS, CDR2 YFSETQ. The CDR3 DNA follows: TGCGCCAGCAGGAAACCGGGACTAGCGGCCCAAGAGACCCAGTACTTC. Its translation is CASRKPGLAAQETQYF.

V and J are TRBV6-2 or TRBV6-3 and TRBJ2-5; D possibly corresponds to TRBD2 (5 bases). This CDR3 is built from 13 residues. Trimming removed 5 bases at V and 5 bases at J, with 12 bases between. Germline values: CDR1 MNHEY, CDR2 SVGEGT. CDR3 sequence: CASSIRRGETQYF. The CDR3 DNA reads TGTGCCAGCAGTATCAGAAGAGGGGAGACCCAGTACTTC.

The V call is TRBV29-1, the J call TRBJ1-4; 7 bases are shared with TRBD1. Trimming took 4 bases from V and 2 from J; bases not matched to a gene: 4. CDR3 length equals 14 residues. The germline V gene has CDR1 SQVTM and CDR2 ANQGSEA. CDR3 in amino acids: CSVGVRGTNEKLFF. CDR3 bases: TGCAGCGTTGGGGTCAGGGGGACTAATGAAAAACTGTTTTTT.

This clonotype has only one observation. The CDR3 is CASSSDGLGTDTQYF. CDR3 bases: TGTGCCAGCAGTTCGGACGGCCTGGGCACAGATACGCAGTATTTT. The chain has TRBV12-3 or TRBV12-4 and TRBJ2-3, with D unclear. V was pared by 4 bases and J by 1 base, with 12 bases between. The CDR3 covers 15 residues.

The J gene is TRBJ1-2, the V gene TRBV2, with D uncertain. Germline loops: CDR1 SNHLY, CDR2 FYNNEI. CDR3 length equals 13 residues. V shed 2 bases and J shed 3 bases, with 7 bases lying between them. For the CDR3, the DNA is TGTGCCAGCAGTGAAAGGTCAGACTATGGCTACACCTTC. The encoded protein is CASSERSDYGYTF. Variable domain in full (rest from reference TRBV2 and TRBJ1-2): EPEVTQTPSHQVTQMGQEVILRCVPISNHLYFYWYRQILGQKVEFLVSFYNNEISEKSEIFDDQFSVERPDGSNFTLKIRSTKLEDSAMYFCASSERSDYGYTFGSGTRLTVV.

The chain carries TRBV7-2 and TRBJ1-1; D not certain. The CDR3 has 13 residues. Trimming shortened V by 2 bases and J by 4 bases, and 8 bases separated the two germline ends. Germline loops: CDR1 SGHTA, CDR2 FQGNSA. The CDR3 nucleotides read TGTGCCAGCAGCTTACAGCTGGGCACTGAAGCTTTCTTT. It encodes CASSLQLGTEAFF.

This clonotype was found once. The genes are TRBV20-1 and TRBJ2-3; D uncertain. The germline V gene has CDR1 DFQATT and CDR2 SNEGSKA (reference sequence). There are 14 residues in the CDR3. Trimming removed 5 bases at V and 3 bases at J, with 15 bases between. This CDR3 reads CSAQPEPITDTQYF. Here the CDR3 DNA reads TGCAGTGCTCAACCGGAGCCCATTACAGATACGCAGTATTTT.

This chain links TRBV29-1 with TRBJ1-2; D is unresolved. The V and J ends lost 6 bases and 4 bases respectively, with 15 bases between them. Germline assignment: CDR1 SQVTM and CDR2 ANQGSEA. The CDR3 length is 13 residues. DNA for the CDR3: TGCAGCGTCCTAGTCGGGCAGCTCTATGGCTACACCTTC. Translation: CSVLVGQLYGYTF.

This chain uses TRBV5-1 with TRBJ2-5; TRBD2 is a possible D gene (6 bases). From germline, CDR1 is SGHRS and CDR2 YFSETQ. The CDR3 is 12 amino acids. V was trimmed by 6 bases and J by 5 bases, leaving 11 bases between them. Written as DNA, the CDR3 is TGCGCCAGCACGGAGGGAAGGGAGACCCAGTACTTC. The encoded protein is CASTEGRETQYF.

This clonotype was seen a single time. The chain has TRBV6-5 and TRBJ2-1; D perhaps matches TRBD1 (6 bases). CDR1 MNHEY and CDR2 SVGAGI come from the germline V gene. The V end was cut by 6 bases, the J end by 6 bases, with 12 bases between. The CDR3 sequence is 13 residues long. This chain's CDR3 is CASRVATGNEQFF. CDR3 sequence (DNA): TGTGCCAGCAGAGTGGCGACAGGCAATGAGCAGTTCTTC.

V and J are TRBV12-3 or TRBV12-4 and TRBJ1-1; TRBD1 might be the D (5 bases). This CDR3 comprises 14 residues. Trimming left V 5 bases short and J 1 base short, with 11 bases between. In DNA, the CDR3 is TGTGCCAGCAGTCACCAGGGATGGAACACTGAAGCTTTCTTT. Translated, it gives CASSHQGWNTEAFF.

The rearrangement links TRBV15 to TRBJ1-1; D uncertain. Trimming took 0 bases from V and 2 from J, leaving 19 bases between them. CDR3 length: 18 amino acids. Germline lookup yields CDR1 LNHNV and CDR2 YYDKDF (reference sequence). CDR3 nucleotide sequence: TGTGCCACCAGCAGAGATTACGCATTGCGGGAATCCAACACTGAAGCTTTCTTT. It specifies CATSRDYALRESNTEAFF.

This chain joins TRBV29-1 and TRBJ1-4, with D unresolved. CDR1 and CDR2 from the germline V gene are SQVTM and ANQGSEA. Trimming removed 4 bases from V and 8 bases from J, with 17 bases in between. The CDR3 has 14 residues. This CDR3 reads CSVVSRGRGEKLFF. CDR3 coding DNA: TGCAGCGTTGTCTCTAGAGGCAGAGGAGAAAAACTGTTTTTT.

V is TRBV29-1 and J is TRBJ2-1, with no clear D. From germline, CDR1 is SQVTM and CDR2 ANQGSEA. This CDR3 region has 11 residues. The V end was cut by 8 bases, the J end by 3 bases, with 8 bases between. The CDR3 here is CSPWVYNEQFF. The CDR3 DNA sequence: TGCAGCCCCTGGGTCTACAATGAGCAGTTCTTC.

This clonotype appeared once. As DNA, the CDR3 is TGCAGCGTTGGGGGCAGCATCTCTGGGGCCAACGTCCTGACTTTC. It yields the protein CSVGGSISGANVLTF. The genes are TRBV29-1 and TRBJ2-6; TRBD1 might be the D (5 bases). CDR1 and CDR2 (germline): SQVTM, ANQGSEA. This CDR3 comprises 15 residues. Trimming removed 4 bases at V and 0 bases at J, with 10 bases between.

This rearrangement joins TRBV18 to TRBJ2-1; D not resolved. The germline V and J ends were trimmed by 2 bases and 8 bases, with 7 bases remaining between them. The CDR3 covers 12 residues. Looked up from germline, CDR1 is KGHSH and CDR2 is LQKENI. CDR3 sequence reads: CASSPTDYEQFF. DNA for the CDR3: TGTGCCAGCTCACCAACGGATTATGAGCAGTTCTTC.